The text below deals with one TCR beta chain. The protocol was immunoSEQ multiplex PCR, while the TCRdb copy is restricted to in-frame clones and leaves out a portion. The profile shows roughly 71,000 clones, 80% to 95% of them singletons. This record belongs to a study of technical replicates of blood from a handful of donors. Germline CDR1 is MNHEY and CDR2 is SMNVEV (reference sequence). The CDR3 has 17 residues. V lost 1 base, J lost 5 bases, and 21 bases lay in between. V usage is TRBV27 and J usage is TRBJ2-7, with a weak D call TRBD2 (5 bases). The material sequenced was T cells isolated from PBMCs. The sequence derives from a human donor in good health. The CDR3 loop reads CASSLWSDTDTGDEQYF. Written as DNA, the CDR3 is TGTGCCAGCAGTTTATGGTCCGACACCGACACCGGGGACGAGCAGTACTTC.